These T cell receptor beta chains were read from a single sample in a study of blood T cell repertoires in COVID-19. Profiled with immunoSEQ multiplex PCR; TCRdb holds only in-frame clones, not every one. The sample carries more than 150,000 clones, approximately 83% recorded once. Specimen: peripheral blood. The receptors derive from a man in his 70s who had recovered from COVID-19. The CDR3 runs from the conserved cysteine through the conserved F or W. Fields, in order: D gene, clone size, J gene, V gene, CDR3 protein, CDR3 DNA. The D gene is left open where the match is weak. Not all rows give a size; the values are once, few, many and, for expanded clones, a class.

TRBD2 NA TRBJ2-7 TRBV10-3 CAIRISSGPYEQYF TGTGCCATCAGGATATCTAGCGGTCCCTACGAGCAGTACTTC
NA few TRBJ1-6 TRBV5-1 CASSLEGVYNSPLHF TGCGCCAGCAGCTTGGAAGGGGTCTATAATTCACCCCTCCACTTT
NA NA TRBJ2-1 TRBV5-4 CASSLGGTVVYNEQFF TGTGCCAGCAGCTTGGGCGGGACAGTAGTATACAATGAGCAGTTCTTC
TRBD1 NA TRBJ1-1 TRBV20-1 CSARGHTEAFF TGCAGTGCCAGGGGGCACACTGAAGCTTTCTTT
NA once TRBJ2-3 TRBV4-3 CASSRTAGADTQYF TGCGCCAGCAGCCGGACAGCAGGAGCAGATACGCAGTATTTT
TRBD2 NA TRBJ2-1 TRBV5-1 CASSLDPSGSSYNEQFF TGCGCCAGCAGCTTGGACCCTAGCGGGAGTTCTTACAATGAGCAGTTCTTC
NA once TRBJ2-6 TRBV6-5 CATNLGSSGANVLTF TGTGCCACCAACCTAGGTAGCTCTGGGGCCAACGTCCTGACTTTC
NA NA TRBJ2-7 TRBV18 CASSDQRTYEQYF TGTGCCAGCTCAGATCAGAGGACCTACGAGCAGTACTTC
TRBD1 once TRBJ1-5 TRBV6-6 CASSSGTGGQPQHF TGTGCCAGCAGTTCCGGGACAGGGGGTCAGCCCCAGCATTTT
NA NA TRBJ2-5 TRBV10-1 CATARGKMSGETQYF TGCGCCACCGCTAGAGGGAAGATGAGCGGTGAGACCCAGTACTTC
TRBD2 once TRBJ2-3 TRBV28 CASVSSGRFTDTQYF TGTGCCAGCGTCTCTAGCGGGAGGTTCACAGATACGCAGTATTTT
TRBD1 NA TRBJ2-7 TRBV7-6 CASSLWAGGEIAYEQYF TGTGCCAGCAGCTTATGGGCAGGGGGTGAGATTGCGTACGAGCAGTACTTC
NA NA TRBJ2-7 TRBV30 CALSRGGGEQYF TGTGCCTTATCACGCGGGGGCGGCGAGCAGTACTTC
TRBD2 NA TRBJ2-1 TRBV27 CASSPQLAGANEQFF TGTGCCAGCAGTCCACAACTAGCGGGAGCAAATGAGCAGTTCTTC
NA NA TRBJ2-3 TRBV5-1 CASSSSGGDTQYF TGCGCCAGCAGCTCATCCGGGGGAGATACGCAGTATTTT
NA NA TRBJ1-3 TRBV29-1 CSVEGDISGNTIYF TGCAGCGTTGAAGGGGACATCTCTGGAAACACCATATATTTT
TRBD1 NA TRBJ2-1 TRBV7-2 CASSSGTGGFNEQFF TGTGCCAGCAGCTCCGGGACAGGGGGTTTCAATGAGCAGTTCTTC
NA NA TRBJ2-2 TRBV7-3 CASSSTNTGELFF TGTGCCAGCAGCTCAACGAACACCGGGGAGCTGTTTTTT
TRBD2 NA TRBJ2-1 TRBV5-1 CASSWTSGREYNEQFF TGCGCCAGCAGCTGGACTAGCGGGAGGGAATACAATGAGCAGTTCTTC
NA NA TRBJ2-1 TRBV9 CASSVDSGGGQFF TGTGCCAGCAGCGTAGACAGCGGTGGTGGGCAGTTCTTC
TRBD1 NA TRBJ2-5 TRBV28 CASSSPDREETQYF TGTGCCAGCAGCTCCCCTGACAGGGAAGAGACCCAGTACTTC
TRBD2 NA TRBJ2-1 TRBV5-1 CASSFRLAASYNEQFF TGCGCCAGCAGCTTTCGACTAGCGGCCTCCTACAATGAGCAGTTCTTC
NA NA TRBJ2-1 TRBV3-1/TRBV3-2 CASSQGGQLSEQFF TGTGCCAGCAGCCAAGGAGGTCAGCTTTCCGAGCAGTTCTTC
NA NA TRBJ2-7 TRBV6-5 CASSYSAGDSYEQYF TGTGCCAGCAGTTACTCGGCAGGGGACTCCTACGAGCAGTACTTC
NA NA TRBJ1-4 TRBV10-3 CAISESSGTTNEKLFF TGTGCCATCAGTGAGTCTAGCGGGACAACTAATGAAAAACTGTTTTTT
NA NA TRBJ2-2 TRBV9 CASSVGGEITGELFF TGTGCCAGCAGCGTAGGTGGAGAGATCACCGGGGAGCTGTTTTTT
NA NA TRBJ1-2 TRBV5-1 CASSSQINYGYTF TGCGCCAGCAGCTCTCAGATCAACTATGGCTACACCTTC
NA NA TRBJ2-7 TRBV5-1 CASSLASLGSANSYEQYF TGCGCCAGCAGCTTGGCTAGCTTGGGCAGTGCGAACTCCTACGAGCAGTACTTC
NA NA TRBJ1-5 TRBV6-5 CASSPQVGGNQPQHF TGTGCCAGCAGTCCTCAGGTAGGGGGCAATCAGCCCCAGCATTTT
NA NA TRBJ2-5 TRBV3-1/TRBV3-2 CASSQMGQGETQYF TGTGCCAGCAGCCAAATGGGACAAGGAGAGACCCAGTACTTC
NA NA TRBJ2-1 TRBV5-1 CASSLTVSSYNEQFF TGCGCCAGCAGCTTGACCGTGAGCTCCTACAATGAGCAGTTCTTC
TRBD2 NA TRBJ2-1 TRBV19 CASSIEGGRSNEQFF TGTGCCAGTAGTATAGAAGGCGGGAGGTCGAATGAGCAGTTCTTC
NA NA TRBJ1-3 TRBV6-6 CASRPRLETGNTIYF TGTGCCAGCAGACCTAGACTGGAAACTGGAAACACCATATATTTT
NA few TRBJ1-5 TRBV6-5 CASSYAQSNQPQHF TGTGCCAGCAGTTACGCACAGAGCAATCAGCCCCAGCATTTT
NA NA TRBJ2-7 TRBV28 CASSLTGLPSSYEQYF TGTGCCAGCAGTCTCACAGGGCTCCCCAGCTCCTACGAGCAGTACTTC
NA NA TRBJ2-5 TRBV28 CASSLSWGGAKRTQYF TGTGCCAGCAGTTTAAGTTGGGGGGGGGCCAAGAGAACCCAGTACTTC
TRBD1 few TRBJ2-1 TRBV9 CASSVNRGRGFYNEQFF TGTGCCAGCAGCGTGAACAGGGGGCGAGGTTTCTACAATGAGCAGTTCTTC
NA NA TRBJ2-7 TRBV7-8 CASSLYFSRAYEQYF TGTGCCAGCAGCTTGTACTTCTCCCGGGCCTACGAGCAGTACTTC
TRBD2 few TRBJ2-3 TRBV11-2 CASSSGLAEVTDTQYF TGTGCCAGCAGCTCGGGACTAGCGGAGGTCACAGATACGCAGTATTTT
NA NA TRBJ2-1 TRBV9 CASSVGGSAGPDNEQFF TGTGCCAGCAGCGTAGGTGGTAGCGCCGGACCCGACAATGAGCAGTTCTTC
TRBD1 NA TRBJ1-1 TRBV7-9 CASSLGTGSEAFF TGTGCCAGCAGCTTAGGGACAGGCTCTGAAGCTTTCTTT
NA NA TRBJ2-1 TRBV7-9 CASSSGSKVGEQFF TGTGCCAGCAGCTCCGGGTCCAAAGTCGGTGAGCAGTTCTTC
TRBD2 NA TRBJ2-1 TRBV19 CASSTPIQTSGYNEQFF TGTGCCAGTAGTACCCCTATACAAACTAGCGGGTACAATGAGCAGTTCTTC
NA NA TRBJ2-2 TRBV6-5 CASRRTRAGELFF TGTGCCAGCAGACGAACTAGGGCCGGGGAGCTGTTTTTT
NA NA TRBJ2-3 TRBV4-1 CASRGRVTDTQYF TGCGCCAGCAGAGGCAGGGTTACAGATACGCAGTATTTT
TRBD1 NA TRBJ2-5 TRBV5-6 CASSRSTQGFETQYF TGTGCCAGCAGCCGCTCCACACAGGGGTTTGAGACCCAGTACTTC
NA NA TRBJ2-5 TRBV19 CASSIGLRKETQYF TGTGCCAGTAGTATAGGATTGAGAAAGGAGACCCAGTACTTC
TRBD2 NA TRBJ2-1 TRBV7-3 CASSLTAGVHEQFF TGTGCCAGCAGCTTAACGGCGGGGGTCCATGAGCAGTTCTTC
NA once TRBJ1-4 TRBV28 CASSLSGTQEKLFF TGTGCCAGCAGCTTATCCGGGACACAAGAAAAACTGTTTTTT
TRBD2 NA TRBJ2-3 TRBV10-1 CASSDSGRASTDTQYF TGCGCCAGCAGTGATAGCGGGAGGGCTAGCACAGATACGCAGTATTTT
NA NA TRBJ2-7 TRBV7-8 CASSQESYEQYF TGTGCCAGCAGCCAGGAGAGCTACGAGCAGTACTTC
TRBD1 NA TRBJ2-2 TRBV5-5 CASTPDRGRTGELFF TGTGCCAGCACCCCTGACAGGGGGCGAACCGGGGAGCTGTTTTTT
TRBD2 once TRBJ2-1 TRBV5-1 CASSLFLAGGGNEQFF TGCGCCAGCAGCTTGTTCCTAGCGGGAGGGGGCAATGAGCAGTTCTTC
NA NA TRBJ1-5 TRBV27 CASSPYRDGQPQHF TGTGCCAGCAGTCCGTACAGGGACGGTCAGCCCCAGCATTTT